Listed below are T cell receptor beta chains from one sample, sequenced in a study of cytomegalovirus exposure and HLA in healthy donors. The repertoire was sequenced with immunoSEQ multiplex PCR; TCRdb's copy has only in-frame clones and lacks some. The sample contains roughly 100,000 clones, less than 80% of which appear only once. Sequences were obtained from PBMCs. The source is a woman aged 40 to 50 in good health and CMV-seronegative. The CDR3 runs from the conserved cysteine through the conserved F or W. A D gene is named only where the DNA matches it firmly. Rows give clone size only sometimes, using once, few, many, or a class for an expanded clone.

V: TRBV19
size: .
J: TRBJ1-1
D: .
DNA: TGTGCCAGTAGTCTTCAGGGGCGCAACACTGAAGCTTTCTTT
CDR3: CASSLQGRNTEAFF

V: TRBV5-6
size: .
J: TRBJ1-6
D: .
DNA: TGTGCCAGCAGCTTGTTGGCAGGGAATAATTCACCCCTCCACTTT
CDR3: CASSLLAGNNSPLHF

V: TRBV2
size: .
J: TRBJ1-2
D: TRBD1
DNA: TGTGCCAGCAGTCCTGGACAGGGGCAACGTAACTATGGCTACACCTTC
CDR3: CASSPGQGQRNYGYTF

V: TRBV2
size: .
J: TRBJ2-7
D: .
DNA: TGTGCCAGCAGTTCTCAGGTCTACGAGCAGTACTTC
CDR3: CASSSQVYEQYF

V: TRBV5-4
size: .
J: TRBJ2-5
D: TRBD1
DNA: TGTGCCAGCAGCTTGTCAGGGGGCAAGACCCAGTACTTC
CDR3: CASSLSGGKTQYF

V: TRBV19
size: .
J: TRBJ2-7
D: TRBD2
DNA: TGTGCCAGTAGTATTCTTAGCGGGACCTACGAGCAGTACTTC
CDR3: CASSILSGTYEQYF

V: TRBV27
size: .
J: TRBJ1-2
D: .
DNA: TGTGCCAGCACCCCGATAATTGGCAGCGTCGCTAACTATGGCTACACCTTC
CDR3: CASTPIIGSVANYGYTF

V: TRBV7-3
size: .
J: TRBJ2-3
D: .
DNA: TGTGCCAGCAGCTCCGCGAGCCCGGGTATAAATACGCAGTATTTT
CDR3: CASSSASPGINTQYF

V: TRBV29-1
size: .
J: TRBJ2-2
D: .
DNA: TGCAGCGTTGACACAGGGTTCACCGGGGAGCTGTTTTTT
CDR3: CSVDTGFTGELFF

V: TRBV29-1
size: .
J: TRBJ2-7
D: .
DNA: TGCAGCGTGGGGGCCCGGGAGCGGGGCGAGCAGTACTTC
CDR3: CSVGARERGEQYF

V: TRBV18
size: .
J: TRBJ1-5
D: .
DNA: TGTGCCAGCTCACCAGGACAAGTTAATAGCAATCAGCCCCAGCATTTT
CDR3: CASSPGQVNSNQPQHF

V: TRBV6-1
size: few
J: TRBJ2-7
D: TRBD1
DNA: TGTGCCAGCAGTGTGACAGGGTCCTACGAGCAGTACTTC
CDR3: CASSVTGSYEQYF

V: TRBV6-6
size: .
J: TRBJ1-2
D: TRBD1
DNA: TGTGCCAGCAAATTTGGACAGGGCAACAGCTACACCTTC
CDR3: CASKFGQGNSYTF

V: TRBV10-3
size: .
J: TRBJ2-2
D: .
DNA: TGTGCCATCAGTGAGTCGCAATCAGGAACCCATAACACCGGGGAGCTGTTTTTT
CDR3: CAISESQSGTHNTGELFF

V: TRBV7-2
size: .
J: TRBJ2-1
D: TRBD2
DNA: TGTGCCAGCAGCTCCAGACAAACCGGGACTAAGGAGCAGTTCTTC
CDR3: CASSSRQTGTKEQFF

V: TRBV29-1
size: .
J: TRBJ2-2
D: TRBD1
DNA: TGCAGCGTTGAAGAGGAGACAGGGTTCACCGGGGAGCTGTTTTTT
CDR3: CSVEEETGFTGELFF

V: TRBV11-3
size: .
J: TRBJ2-1
D: .
DNA: TGTGCCAGCAGCCTCCGGGACAACAAATCCCCCAATGAGCAGTTCTTC
CDR3: CASSLRDNKSPNEQFF

V: TRBV7-2
size: .
J: TRBJ1-4
D: .
DNA: TGTGCCAGCAGCTTTGGTCCGGCAACTAATGAAAAACTGTTTTTT
CDR3: CASSFGPATNEKLFF

V: TRBV4-1
size: .
J: TRBJ1-1
D: .
DNA: TGCGCCAGCAGCCAAGACCCCTTTTACACTGAAGCTTTCTTT
CDR3: CASSQDPFYTEAFF

V: TRBV4-2
size: .
J: TRBJ1-6
D: .
DNA: TGTGCCAGCAGCCCCCGGGAAGAGACCCGTTCACCCCTCCACTTT
CDR3: CASSPREETRSPLHF

V: TRBV29-1
size: .
J: TRBJ2-1
D: TRBD2
DNA: TGCAGCTCCCGTCTAGCGGTTTACAATGAGCAGTTCTTC
CDR3: CSSRLAVYNEQFF

V: TRBV7-3
size: .
J: TRBJ2-1
D: TRBD2
DNA: TGTGCCAGCAGCCCACTAGCGGGTTTCTACAATGAGCAGTTCTTC
CDR3: CASSPLAGFYNEQFF

V: TRBV30
size: .
J: TRBJ2-1
D: .
DNA: TGTGCCTGGAGAACTCGCGATGAGCAGTTCTTC
CDR3: CAWRTRDEQFF

V: TRBV5-1
size: .
J: TRBJ2-3
D: .
DNA: TGCGCCAGCAGCTTGGGGACTAGCACAGATACGCAGTATTTT
CDR3: CASSLGTSTDTQYF

V: TRBV11-2
size: .
J: TRBJ2-3
D: .
DNA: TGTGCCAGCAGCTTATCGGGAGCAACAGATACGCAGTATTTT
CDR3: CASSLSGATDTQYF

V: TRBV4-3
size: few
J: TRBJ1-3
D: .
DNA: TGCGCCAGCAGCCAGGGGGACTGGGACTCTGGAAACACCATATATTTT
CDR3: CASSQGDWDSGNTIYF

V: TRBV18
size: .
J: TRBJ1-5
D: TRBD1
DNA: TGTGCCAGCTCACCCCCGGGACAGGGTAACAATCAGCCCCAGCATTTT
CDR3: CASSPPGQGNNQPQHF

V: TRBV18
size: .
J: TRBJ2-3
D: .
DNA: TGTGCCAGCTCACCAAGCGGAAGCACAGATACGCAGTATTTT
CDR3: CASSPSGSTDTQYF

V: TRBV30
size: .
J: TRBJ2-3
D: TRBD1
DNA: TGTGCCTGGAGTTTCTACACAGGGGCAGATACGCAGTATTTT
CDR3: CAWSFYTGADTQYF

V: TRBV28
size: few
J: TRBJ2-2
D: TRBD1
DNA: TGTGCCAGCAGTTTATGGGGACAGGGACCCGGGCTGGGCGGGGAGCTGTTTTTT
CDR3: CASSLWGQGPGLGGELFF

V: TRBV2
size: .
J: TRBJ2-7
D: .
DNA: TGTGCCAGCAGTCCCCAATTCCAAGCCGAGCAGTACTTC
CDR3: CASSPQFQAEQYF

V: TRBV7-9
size: .
J: TRBJ2-5
D: .
DNA: TGTGCCAGCAGGGATGAATTCAGGCAAGAGACCCAGTACTTC
CDR3: CASRDEFRQETQYF

V: TRBV9
size: .
J: TRBJ2-1
D: .
DNA: TGTGCCAGCAGCGTCTCTGCCCGGAGCTCCTACAATGAGCAGTTCTTC
CDR3: CASSVSARSSYNEQFF

V: TRBV7-2
size: .
J: TRBJ1-3
D: .
DNA: TGTGCCAGCAGCTTAGGGGGCCAGATCAACACCATATATTTT
CDR3: CASSLGGQINTIYF

V: TRBV9
size: once
J: TRBJ2-1
D: .
DNA: TGTGCCAGCAGCACCCCACGAAGCGAAAATGAGCAGTTCTTC
CDR3: CASSTPRSENEQFF

V: TRBV5-1
size: .
J: TRBJ2-7
D: TRBD1
DNA: TGCGCCAGCAGCTTGGCGGGTACAGGGGTGGAGGAGCAGTACTTC
CDR3: CASSLAGTGVEEQYF

V: TRBV5-1
size: .
J: TRBJ1-1
D: TRBD1
DNA: TGCGCCAGCAGCTTGTACAGGGGGAACACTGAAGCTTTCTTT
CDR3: CASSLYRGNTEAFF

V: TRBV30
size: .
J: TRBJ1-2
D: TRBD1
DNA: TGTGCCTGGACCGACGACAGGGCTATTGCCTACACCTTC
CDR3: CAWTDDRAIAYTF

V: TRBV19
size: .
J: TRBJ2-1
D: .
DNA: TGTGCCAGTAGTACACCGGGATCCCTGGGGGAGCAGTTCTTC
CDR3: CASSTPGSLGEQFF

V: TRBV5-1
size: few
J: TRBJ2-1
D: TRBD2
DNA: TGCGCCAGCAGCTTGGAGGCTAGCGGGAGTTCATACAATGAGCAGTTCTTC
CDR3: CASSLEASGSSYNEQFF

V: TRBV28
size: few
J: TRBJ1-3
D: TRBD1
DNA: TGTGCCAGCAGTTACAGGGGCGGTATAGGAAACACCATATATTTT
CDR3: CASSYRGGIGNTIYF

V: TRBV25-1
size: .
J: TRBJ1-1
D: .
DNA: TGTGCCAGCAGTGAAGGGGGGTTGAACACTGAAGCTTTCTTT
CDR3: CASSEGGLNTEAFF